A selection of T cell receptor beta chains follows, all from one sample in a study of CD4+ T cells in melanoma. Data came from immunoSEQ multiplex PCR; TCRdb stores just in-frame clones and leaves some out. The sample includes about 110,000 clones, about 92% of them seen just once. Input material: peripheral blood. The receptor set was obtained from a human donor with melanoma. Each CDR3 is given with its conserved first and last residue. Fields, in order: V gene, clone size, J gene, D gene, CDR3 DNA, CDR3 protein. D genes are given only for firm matches. The size of a clone is reported for some rows only, either as once, few or many, or as a class for expanded clones.

v_call: TRBV15
clone_size: -
j_call: TRBJ2-7
d_call: TRBD2
cdr3_nt: TGTGCCACCAGCAGTAACCCTAGCGGGAGGAAGGTGTACTTC
cdr3_aa: CATSSNPSGRKVYF

v_call: TRBV15
clone_size: -
j_call: TRBJ2-5
d_call: -
cdr3_nt: TGTGCCACCAGCAGGGACACCCTGGCCCAAGAGACCCAGTACTTC
cdr3_aa: CATSRDTLAQETQYF

v_call: TRBV18
clone_size: -
j_call: TRBJ2-3
d_call: -
cdr3_nt: TGTGCCAGCTCACCACCGATTCTGGAGACGCAGTATTTT
cdr3_aa: CASSPPILETQYF

v_call: TRBV5-1
clone_size: -
j_call: TRBJ2-3
d_call: -
cdr3_nt: TGCGCCAGCAACCCCCGGGGAGCTAGCACAGATACGCAGTATTTT
cdr3_aa: CASNPRGASTDTQYF

v_call: TRBV2
clone_size: few
j_call: TRBJ2-5
d_call: TRBD2
cdr3_nt: TGTGCCTCGGGAGGGACTAGCGGGGGGCCTGGGGAGACCCAGTACTTC
cdr3_aa: CASGGTSGGPGETQYF

v_call: TRBV7-2
clone_size: -
j_call: TRBJ1-2
d_call: -
cdr3_nt: TGTGCCAGCAGCCCATTTATGGGGGGCCTTAACTATGGCTACACCTTC
cdr3_aa: CASSPFMGGLNYGYTF

v_call: TRBV6-5
clone_size: once
j_call: TRBJ1-5
d_call: -
cdr3_nt: TGTGCCAGCCACGGACTGGCTAGCAATCAGCCCCAGCATTTT
cdr3_aa: CASHGLASNQPQHF

v_call: TRBV20-1
clone_size: once
j_call: TRBJ2-7
d_call: TRBD1
cdr3_nt: TGCAGTGCAGGGGGCAGGTACGAGCAGTACTTC
cdr3_aa: CSAGGRYEQYF

v_call: TRBV2
clone_size: -
j_call: TRBJ2-7
d_call: TRBD2
cdr3_nt: TGTGCCAGCAGCTCCGCGGGGCGGGGGACCTACGAGCAGTACTTC
cdr3_aa: CASSSAGRGTYEQYF

v_call: TRBV11-1
clone_size: medium-sized
j_call: TRBJ2-1
d_call: -
cdr3_nt: TGTGCCAGCAGCTTGTGGAGGGGGGCAATAAATGAGCAGTTCTTC
cdr3_aa: CASSLWRGAINEQFF

v_call: TRBV10-3
clone_size: once
j_call: TRBJ2-7
d_call: TRBD2
cdr3_nt: TGTGCCATCCCCGGGGGGGGTAGCGAGCAGTACTTC
cdr3_aa: CAIPGGGSEQYF

v_call: TRBV4-3
clone_size: -
j_call: TRBJ1-1
d_call: -
cdr3_nt: TGCGCCAGCAGCCAAGAAAAGACGGGCAGGGCGGCGTCTGAAGCTTTCTTT
cdr3_aa: CASSQEKTGRAASEAFF

v_call: TRBV7-2
clone_size: -
j_call: TRBJ1-2
d_call: TRBD1
cdr3_nt: TGTGCCAGCAGAGACCCCAGGGGGGAGTATGGCTACACCTTC
cdr3_aa: CASRDPRGEYGYTF

v_call: TRBV10-3
clone_size: -
j_call: TRBJ1-5
d_call: -
cdr3_nt: TGTGCCATCAGTGCAGAGAATCAGCCCCAGCATTTT
cdr3_aa: CAISAENQPQHF

v_call: TRBV30
clone_size: once
j_call: TRBJ2-3
d_call: -
cdr3_nt: TGTGCCGGCCTCCCCCGCTCTAGCACAGATACGCAGTATTTT
cdr3_aa: CAGLPRSSTDTQYF

v_call: TRBV2
clone_size: -
j_call: TRBJ2-1
d_call: TRBD1
cdr3_nt: TGTGCCAGCACTCCGGAACAGGGGGCATTGAATGAGCAGTTCTTC
cdr3_aa: CASTPEQGALNEQFF

v_call: TRBV28
clone_size: -
j_call: TRBJ1-3
d_call: -
cdr3_nt: TGTGCCAGCAGTTTATCCCTGGGGGGGACTGGAAACACCATATATTTT
cdr3_aa: CASSLSLGGTGNTIYF

v_call: TRBV5-4
clone_size: -
j_call: TRBJ2-7
d_call: -
cdr3_nt: TGTGCCAGCGCCCCGGGGCGCTACGAGCAGTACTTC
cdr3_aa: CASAPGRYEQYF

v_call: TRBV13
clone_size: -
j_call: TRBJ1-2
d_call: TRBD1
cdr3_nt: TGTGCCAGCAGGTCGACAGGGAACTATGGCTACACCTTC
cdr3_aa: CASRSTGNYGYTF

v_call: TRBV7-2
clone_size: -
j_call: TRBJ2-5
d_call: TRBD2
cdr3_nt: TGTGCCAGCAGCTTCCAGCGGGGGTCAGAGACCCAGTACTTC
cdr3_aa: CASSFQRGSETQYF

v_call: TRBV27
clone_size: -
j_call: TRBJ2-7
d_call: -
cdr3_nt: TGTGCCAGCAGCCCCGGGGGGACAATTCCCTACGAGCAGTACTTC
cdr3_aa: CASSPGGTIPYEQYF

v_call: TRBV4-1
clone_size: -
j_call: TRBJ2-2
d_call: -
cdr3_nt: TGCGCCAGCAGCCAGGGCAGGGGTCGGGTGGCCGGGGAGCTGTTTTTT
cdr3_aa: CASSQGRGRVAGELFF

v_call: TRBV19
clone_size: -
j_call: TRBJ1-4
d_call: -
cdr3_nt: TGTGCCAGTAGTACGGGGCTTAATGAAAAACTGTTTTTT
cdr3_aa: CASSTGLNEKLFF

v_call: TRBV5-8
clone_size: -
j_call: TRBJ2-7
d_call: TRBD2
cdr3_nt: TGTGCCAGCAGCAGGAAGCGGGAGCGCTCCTACGAGCAGTACTTC
cdr3_aa: CASSRKRERSYEQYF

v_call: TRBV7-9
clone_size: -
j_call: TRBJ1-1
d_call: -
cdr3_nt: TGTGCCACCGGGGCGGGGGCCATGAACACTGAAGCTTTCTTT
cdr3_aa: CATGAGAMNTEAFF

v_call: TRBV5-1
clone_size: -
j_call: TRBJ2-7
d_call: -
cdr3_nt: TGCGCCACCTTTAAGAGGGGCAGCCTGGACGAGCAGTACTTC
cdr3_aa: CATFKRGSLDEQYF

v_call: TRBV7-3
clone_size: once
j_call: TRBJ1-1
d_call: -
cdr3_nt: TGTGCCAGCAGCTCCCAAGGCCGTGGGACTGAAGCTTTCTTT
cdr3_aa: CASSSQGRGTEAFF

v_call: TRBV19
clone_size: -
j_call: TRBJ1-1
d_call: TRBD1
cdr3_nt: TGTGCCAGTAGTATTCCTATTGGACAGGTTGGAGCTTTCTTT
cdr3_aa: CASSIPIGQVGAFF

v_call: TRBV5-1
clone_size: -
j_call: TRBJ1-4
d_call: -
cdr3_nt: TGCGCCAGCAGCTTGGATCGGGGCGGTAATGAAAAACTGTTTTTT
cdr3_aa: CASSLDRGGNEKLFF

v_call: TRBV19
clone_size: once
j_call: TRBJ1-5
d_call: -
cdr3_nt: TGTGCCAGCCTAGATATCGCAGCGGGTTTTGGTGTCAATCAGCCCCAGCATTTT
cdr3_aa: CASLDIAAGFGVNQPQHF

v_call: TRBV15
clone_size: once
j_call: TRBJ1-5
d_call: -
cdr3_nt: TGTGCCACCGGAGCTCACGGTGGAGCCAATCAGCCCCAGCATTTT
cdr3_aa: CATGAHGGANQPQHF

v_call: TRBV4-3
clone_size: -
j_call: TRBJ2-7
d_call: TRBD2
cdr3_nt: TGCGCCAGTAGAACCAAACTAGCGGGGGGCTCCTACGAGCAGTACTTC
cdr3_aa: CASRTKLAGGSYEQYF

v_call: TRBV14
clone_size: -
j_call: TRBJ1-1
d_call: -
cdr3_nt: TGTGCCAGCAGCCGCGTGATGAACACTGAAGCTTTCTTT
cdr3_aa: CASSRVMNTEAFF

v_call: TRBV11-2
clone_size: -
j_call: TRBJ1-2
d_call: -
cdr3_nt: TGTGCCAGCAGCTTAGGTTTCGGCAGACCTGGCTATGGCTACACCTTC
cdr3_aa: CASSLGFGRPGYGYTF

v_call: TRBV5-8
clone_size: -
j_call: TRBJ2-5
d_call: -
cdr3_nt: TGTGCCAGCAGTCCCGGGGTTGTATTAGAGACCCAGTACTTC
cdr3_aa: CASSPGVVLETQYF

v_call: TRBV6-1
clone_size: -
j_call: TRBJ2-5
d_call: TRBD1
cdr3_nt: TGTGCCATCTACCTCGGGGACAGGGACCAAGAGACCCAGTACTTC
cdr3_aa: CAIYLGDRDQETQYF

v_call: TRBV21-1
clone_size: once
j_call: TRBJ2-3
d_call: -
cdr3_nt: TGTGCCAGCGTTCAGACCGGGACGAGCACAGATACGCAGTATTTT
cdr3_aa: CASVQTGTSTDTQYF

v_call: TRBV5-4
clone_size: -
j_call: TRBJ2-7
d_call: -
cdr3_nt: TGTGCCAGCAGCGCGCCCGCTTCCTACGAGCAGTACTTC
cdr3_aa: CASSAPASYEQYF

v_call: TRBV9
clone_size: -
j_call: TRBJ2-5
d_call: TRBD2
cdr3_nt: TGTGCCAGCAGCGTAGGGGCAGCGGGAATACAAGAGACCCAGTACTTC
cdr3_aa: CASSVGAAGIQETQYF

v_call: TRBV7-2
clone_size: -
j_call: TRBJ2-7
d_call: TRBD1
cdr3_nt: TGTGCCAGCAGCTTAGTATTAGGGGGCGGCTACGAGCAGTACTTC
cdr3_aa: CASSLVLGGGYEQYF

v_call: TRBV4-2
clone_size: -
j_call: TRBJ1-5
d_call: -
cdr3_nt: TGTGCCAGCAGCCAAGAATGGGGAGGGACTCAGCCCCAGCATTTT
cdr3_aa: CASSQEWGGTQPQHF

v_call: TRBV7-2
clone_size: -
j_call: TRBJ1-4
d_call: TRBD1
cdr3_nt: TGTGCCAGCAGCGACTGGACAGGGAATGAAAAACTGTTTTTT
cdr3_aa: CASSDWTGNEKLFF

v_call: TRBV2
clone_size: -
j_call: TRBJ2-1
d_call: -
cdr3_nt: TGTGCCAGCAGTGAAAACCCCGGGTCCGATGAGCAGTTCTTC
cdr3_aa: CASSENPGSDEQFF

v_call: TRBV11-2
clone_size: -
j_call: TRBJ2-5
d_call: -
cdr3_nt: TGTGCCAGCAGCACCACTCCGGGGGCCGGTGAGACCCAGTACTTC
cdr3_aa: CASSTTPGAGETQYF

v_call: TRBV7-3
clone_size: -
j_call: TRBJ2-3
d_call: TRBD2
cdr3_nt: TGTGCCAGCAGCCGACTAGCGGGAGTATTCGATACGCAGTATTTT
cdr3_aa: CASSRLAGVFDTQYF

v_call: TRBV28
clone_size: -
j_call: TRBJ2-7
d_call: TRBD2
cdr3_nt: TGTGCCAGCCTCCCCCTGTCTAGCGGGAGGAGTCGCTCCTACGAGCAGTACTTC
cdr3_aa: CASLPLSSGRSRSYEQYF